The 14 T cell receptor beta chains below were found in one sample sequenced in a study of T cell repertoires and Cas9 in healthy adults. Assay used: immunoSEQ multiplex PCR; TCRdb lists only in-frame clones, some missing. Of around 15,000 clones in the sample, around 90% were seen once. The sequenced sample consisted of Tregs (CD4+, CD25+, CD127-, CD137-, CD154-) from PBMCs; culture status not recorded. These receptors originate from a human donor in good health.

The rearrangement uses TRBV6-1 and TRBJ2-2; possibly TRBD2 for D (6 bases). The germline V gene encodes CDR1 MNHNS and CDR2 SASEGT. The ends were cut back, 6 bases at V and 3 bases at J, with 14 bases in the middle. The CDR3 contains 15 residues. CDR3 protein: CASRQTGDYTGELFF. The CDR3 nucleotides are TGTGCCAGCAGACAAACGGGGGACTACACCGGGGAGCTGTTTTTT.

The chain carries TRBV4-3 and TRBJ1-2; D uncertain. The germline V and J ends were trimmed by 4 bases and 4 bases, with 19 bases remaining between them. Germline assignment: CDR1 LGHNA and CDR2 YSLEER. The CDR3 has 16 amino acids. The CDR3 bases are TGCGCCAGCAGCCGAAGCGTACAGACGGTTGGCTATGGCTACACCTTC. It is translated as CASSRSVQTVGYGYTF.

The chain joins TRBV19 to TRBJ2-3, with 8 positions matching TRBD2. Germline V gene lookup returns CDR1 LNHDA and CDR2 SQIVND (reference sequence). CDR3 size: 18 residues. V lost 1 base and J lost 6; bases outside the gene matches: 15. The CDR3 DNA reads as TGTGCCAGTAGTATAGGAGTAGGTCTAGCGGGCGATAGGGATACGCAGTATTTT. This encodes CASSIGVGLAGDRDTQYF.

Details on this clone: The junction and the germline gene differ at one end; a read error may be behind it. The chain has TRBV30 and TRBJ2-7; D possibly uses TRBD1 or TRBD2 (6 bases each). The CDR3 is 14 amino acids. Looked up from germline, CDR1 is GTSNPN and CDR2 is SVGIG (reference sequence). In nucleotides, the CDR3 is TGTGCCGGGAGCTGGGGGGCCTTGGGGGGCGAGCAGTACTTC. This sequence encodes CAGSWGALGGEQYF. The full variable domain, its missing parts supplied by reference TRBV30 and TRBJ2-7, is SQTIHQWPATLVQPVGSPLSLECTVEGTSNPNLYWYRQAAGRGLQLLFYSVGIGQISSEVPQNLSASRPQDRQFILSSKKLLLSDSGFYLCAGSWGALGGEQYFGPGTRLTVT.

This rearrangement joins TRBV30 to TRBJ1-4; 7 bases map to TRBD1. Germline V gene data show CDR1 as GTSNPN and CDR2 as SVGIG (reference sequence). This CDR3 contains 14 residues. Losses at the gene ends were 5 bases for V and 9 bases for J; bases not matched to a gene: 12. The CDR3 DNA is TGTGCCTGGTCTTCCGGGACAGTTCATCAAAAACTGTTTTTT. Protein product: CAWSSGTVHQKLFF.

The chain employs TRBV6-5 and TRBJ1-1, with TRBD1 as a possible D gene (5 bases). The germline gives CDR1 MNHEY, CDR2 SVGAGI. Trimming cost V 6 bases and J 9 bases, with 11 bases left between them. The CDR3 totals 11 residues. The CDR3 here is CASRTRGKAFF. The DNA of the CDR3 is TGTGCCAGCAGGACCCGGGGGAAAGCTTTCTTT.

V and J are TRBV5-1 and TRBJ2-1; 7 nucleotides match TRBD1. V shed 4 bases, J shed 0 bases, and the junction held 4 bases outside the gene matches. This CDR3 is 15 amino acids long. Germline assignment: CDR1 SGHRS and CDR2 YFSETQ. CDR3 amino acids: CASSETGPSYNEQFF. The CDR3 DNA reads TGCGCCAGCAGCGAGACAGGGCCCTCCTACAATGAGCAGTTCTTC.

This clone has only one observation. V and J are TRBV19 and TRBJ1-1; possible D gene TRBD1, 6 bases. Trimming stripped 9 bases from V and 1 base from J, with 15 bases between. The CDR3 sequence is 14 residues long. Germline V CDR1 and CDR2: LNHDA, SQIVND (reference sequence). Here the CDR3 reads CASRGPSRNTEAFF. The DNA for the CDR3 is TGTGCCAGCCGGGGGCCCTCCAGGAACACTGAAGCTTTCTTT.

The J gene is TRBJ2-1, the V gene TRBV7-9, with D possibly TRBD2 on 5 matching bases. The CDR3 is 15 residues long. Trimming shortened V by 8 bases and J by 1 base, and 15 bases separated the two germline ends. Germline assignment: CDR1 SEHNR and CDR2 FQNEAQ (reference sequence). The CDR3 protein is CASERRQVSYNEQFF. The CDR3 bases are TGTGCCAGCGAAAGGAGGCAGGTTTCCTACAATGAGCAGTTCTTC.

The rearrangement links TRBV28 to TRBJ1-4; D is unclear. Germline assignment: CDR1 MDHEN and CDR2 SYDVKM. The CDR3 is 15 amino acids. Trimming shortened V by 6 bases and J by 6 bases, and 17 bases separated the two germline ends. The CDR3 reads CASSPPKGGDEKLFF. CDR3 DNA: TGTGCCAGCAGCCCCCCCAAAGGCGGTGATGAAAAACTGTTTTTT. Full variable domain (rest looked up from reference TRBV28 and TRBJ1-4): DVKVTQSSRYLVKRTGEKVFLECVQDMDHENMFWYRQDPGLGLRLIYFSYDVKMKEKGDIPEGYSVSREKKERFSLILESASTNQTSMYLCASSPPKGGDEKLFFGSGTQLSVL.

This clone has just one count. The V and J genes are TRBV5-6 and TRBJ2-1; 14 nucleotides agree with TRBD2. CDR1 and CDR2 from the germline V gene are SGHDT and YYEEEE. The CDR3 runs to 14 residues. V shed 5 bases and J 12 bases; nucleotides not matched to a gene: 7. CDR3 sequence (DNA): TGTGCCAGCAGGAGACTAGCGGGGGGGCCGGGGCAGTTCTTC. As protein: CASRRLAGGPGQFF.

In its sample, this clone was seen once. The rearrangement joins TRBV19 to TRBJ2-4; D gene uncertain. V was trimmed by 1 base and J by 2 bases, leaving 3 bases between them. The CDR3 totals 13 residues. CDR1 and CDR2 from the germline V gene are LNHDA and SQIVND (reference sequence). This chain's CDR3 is CASSIGTKNIQYF. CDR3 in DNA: TGTGCCAGTAGTATAGGAACCAAAAACATTCAGTACTTC. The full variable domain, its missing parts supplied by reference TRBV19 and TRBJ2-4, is DGGITQSPKYLFRKEGQNVTLSCEQNLNHDAMYWYRQDPGQGLRLIYYSQIVNDFQKGDIAEGYSVSREKKESFPLTVTSAQKNPTAFYLCASSIGTKNIQYFGAGTRLSVL.

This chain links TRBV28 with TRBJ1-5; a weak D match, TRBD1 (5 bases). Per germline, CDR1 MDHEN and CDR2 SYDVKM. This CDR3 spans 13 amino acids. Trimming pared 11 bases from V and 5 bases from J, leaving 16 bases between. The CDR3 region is CAGFRDFDQPQHF. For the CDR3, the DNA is TGTGCCGGCTTCCGGGACTTTGATCAGCCCCAGCATTTT.

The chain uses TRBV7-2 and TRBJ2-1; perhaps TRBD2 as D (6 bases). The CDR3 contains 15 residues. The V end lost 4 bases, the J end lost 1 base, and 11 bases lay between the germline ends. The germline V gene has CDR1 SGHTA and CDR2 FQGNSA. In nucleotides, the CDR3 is TGTGCCAGCAGCTCCCAGAGCGGGTCCTACAATGAGCAGTTCTTC. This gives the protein CASSSQSGSYNEQFF.